These 25 T cell receptor beta chains came from one sample sequenced in a study of T-cell memory formation after mild COVID-19. TCRdb independently ran MiXCR on the 5' RACE reads; one entry per CDR3 protein. The sample includes approximately 450,000 distinct CDR3 sequences, 18% of them seen just once. Material: PBMCs or a T cell subset sorted from them (not recorded which). The receptors were sampled from an adult woman who had mild COVID-19 (a few samples of this study predate the infection). Cell type and time point are not known.

This rearrangement joins TRBV23-1 to TRBJ2-3; TRBD1 matches 10 bases. TRBV23-1 is labeled an ORF, and its function is uncertain. V trimming: 3 bases; J trimming: 5 bases; junction bases outside the gene matches: 8. This CDR3 has 16 residues. The CDR3: CASSHRDRGEGDTQYF. The DNA for the CDR3 is TGCGCCAGCAGTCATCGGGACAGGGGCGAGGGAGATACGCAGTATTTT.

The chain employs TRBV9 and TRBJ2-3; 9 nucleotides match TRBD1. The CDR3 has 15 residues. Germline CDR1 and CDR2: SGDLS and YYNGEE. V lost 2 bases and J lost 0; bases outside the gene matches: 1. CDR3 loop: CASSVGTGSTDTQYF. As DNA, the CDR3 is TGTGCCAGCAGCGTGGGGACAGGGAGCACAGATACGCAGTATTTT.

V usage is TRBV4-3 and J usage is TRBJ1-1; D uncertain. The length of the CDR3 is 16 residues. Germline CDR1 LGHNA, CDR2 YSLEER. With 0 bases removed from V and 6 bases from J, the gap between germline ends came to 17 bases. CDR3 protein: CASSQDIRVAGAEAFF. CDR3 nucleotides: TGCGCCAGCAGCCAAGATATTCGGGTGGCAGGCGCTGAAGCTTTCTTT.

This clonotype appeared many times. This sequence joins TRBV5-1 and TRBJ2-1; 8 bases align to TRBD2. Germline V lookup: CDR1 SGHRS, CDR2 YFSETQ. Losses at the gene ends were 3 bases for V and 3 bases for J; bases not matched to a gene: 11. This CDR3 spans 17 amino acids. CDR3 sequence reads: CASSSPGASGLYNEQFF. The CDR3 bases are TGCGCCAGCAGCTCCCCCGGGGCTAGCGGGCTCTACAATGAGCAGTTCTTC.

The chain is built from TRBV5-1 and TRBJ1-5, with D maybe TRBD1 (6 bases). CDR3 length: 15 residues. From germline, CDR1 is SGHRS and CDR2 YFSETQ. V lost 0 bases and J lost 6, with 13 bases in between. The CDR3 DNA reads as TGCGCCAGCAGCTTGGCCGGGGGCGGGGGTCAGCCCCAGCATTTT. As protein: CASSLAGGGGQPQHF.

The chain uses TRBV12-3 or TRBV12-4 and TRBJ2-5; 15 bases match TRBD2. Trimming cost V 4 bases and J 1 base; bases outside gene matches: 7. The CDR3 is 18 residues long. The CDR3 sequence is CASSWTSGGAGSQETQYF. The CDR3 DNA is TGTGCCAGCAGTTGGACTAGCGGGGGGGCCGGTTCCCAAGAGACCCAGTACTTC.

This chain joins TRBV5-1 and TRBJ2-5; TRBD2 matches at 9 bases. CDR1 and CDR2 from the germline V gene are SGHRS and YFSETQ. Trimming at V came to 0 bases and at J to 1 base, leaving 4 bases not matched to a gene. This CDR3 has 16 amino acids. The CDR3 reads CASSLGIAGAQETQYF. In nucleotides, the CDR3 is TGCGCCAGCAGCTTGGGGATAGCGGGGGCCCAAGAGACCCAGTACTTC.

This clonotype was counted between two and nine times. The chain links TRBV5-6 to TRBJ1-1, with 8 bases fitting TRBD1. V dropped 3 bases and J dropped 0; count of bases not matched to a gene: 10. The germline gives CDR1 SGHDT, CDR2 YYEEEE. CDR3 length: 17 residues. The CDR3 DNA reads TGTGCCAGCAGCTCACCGGGACAGGCCTTCATGAACACTGAAGCTTTCTTT. Its translation: CASSSPGQAFMNTEAFF. Complete variable domain (other parts from reference TRBV5-6 and TRBJ1-1): DAGVTQSPTHLIKTRGQQVTLRCSPKSGHDTVSWYQQALGQGPQFIFQYYEEEERQRGNFPDRFSGHQFPNYSSELNVNALLLGDSALYLCASSSPGQAFMNTEAFFGQGTRLTVV.

This clonotype showed up many times. The junction and the germline gene differ at one end; a read error may be behind it. This chain connects TRBV4-1 to TRBJ1-1, with a tentative D call TRBD1 (5 bases). This CDR3 has 15 amino acids. Germline V CDR1 and CDR2: MGHRA, YSYEKL. CDR3 region: CASSQEGVMKTEAFF. CDR3 DNA sequence: TGCGCCAGCAGCCAAGAGGGGGTAATGAAGACTGAAGCTTTCTTT.

This chain joins TRBV25-1 and TRBJ2-7; D remains unclear. The CDR3 runs to 13 residues. Trimming took off 3 bases at V and 6 bases at J, with 12 bases between the two ends. CDR1 and CDR2 from the germline V gene are MGHDK and SYGVNS. CDR3 DNA: TGTGCCAGCAGTGATAGTGGCCTCCCCGAGCAGTACTTC. Translation gives CASSDSGLPEQYF.

This clonotype has a handful of counts. The rearrangement uses TRBV7-2 and TRBJ2-5; 9 positions match TRBD2. V dropped 0 bases and J dropped 2; count of bases not matched to a gene: 4. Germline CDR1 reads SGHTA; CDR2 reads FQGNSA. The CDR3 is 16 amino acids. The CDR3 protein is CASSLAGTSRQETQYF. The CDR3 DNA sequence: TGTGCCAGCAGCTTAGCGGGGACTAGCCGGCAAGAGACCCAGTACTTC.

The rearrangement links TRBV5-1 to TRBJ2-7, with TRBD2 identical over 13 bases. In germline, CDR1 is SGHRS, CDR2 YFSETQ. The CDR3 spans 15 residues. J lost 2 bases, V lost 2 bases, and 1 base had no gene match. CDR3: CASSFGTSGTYEQYF. CDR3 DNA sequence: TGCGCCAGCAGCTTTGGGACTAGCGGGACCTACGAGCAGTACTTC.

CDR3: CASSIDRTKNSGANVLTF. For the CDR3, the DNA is TGTGCCAGCAGCATCGACAGGACGAAAAACTCTGGGGCCAACGTCCTGACTTTC. The chain links TRBV9 to TRBJ2-6, with a tentative D call TRBD1 (6 bases). CDR3 length: 18 residues. Trimming shortened V by 4 bases and J by 0 bases, and 17 bases separated the two germline ends. Germline V lookup: CDR1 SGDLS, CDR2 YYNGEE.

This clonotype was counted a few times. The chain joins TRBV21-1 to TRBJ2-7; TRBD1, the table's D call, lacks a check against the DNA. TRBV21-1 is a listed pseudogene. This CDR3 has 15 residues. The CDR3 DNA is TGTGCCAGCAGCCCCGGGACCCCCGCATCCTACGAGCAGTACTTC. Its translation: CASSPGTPASYEQYF.

The chain recombines TRBV19 with TRBJ2-7; the D call may be TRBD1 or TRBD2 (5 bases each). The germline gives CDR1 LNHDA, CDR2 SQIVND (reference sequence). CDR3 length: 14 amino acids. V lost 1 base and J lost 2, with 9 bases in between. Here the CDR3 DNA reads TGTGCCAGTAGTATAGCGGGACCAGCCTACGAGCAGTACTTC. It is translated as CASSIAGPAYEQYF.

This clonotype was picked up a small number of times. The chain's CDR3 is CASSHLGERQETQYF. The CDR3 DNA sequence: TGTGCCAGTAGTCACCTGGGAGAGCGACAAGAGACCCAGTACTTC. The chain joins TRBV19 to TRBJ2-5, with D perhaps TRBD2 (5 bases). This CDR3 region has 15 residues. Germline V gene data show CDR1 as LNHDA and CDR2 as SQIVND (reference sequence). V lost 5 bases and J 2 bases, leaving 15 bases between the germline ends.

This clonotype was seen a handful of times. The gene calls are TRBV14 and TRBJ1-6; tentative D call: TRBD1 (5 bases). The CDR3 consists of 15 residues. Germline V gene data show CDR1 as SGHDN and CDR2 as FVKESK. The ends were cut back, 4 bases at V and 3 bases at J, with 10 bases in the middle. This chain's CDR3 is CASSLGHLYNSPLHF. In DNA form, the CDR3 reads TGTGCCAGCAGCCTAGGACACCTCTATAATTCACCCCTCCACTTT.

The chain carries TRBV7-2 and TRBJ2-3, with D unresolved. The CDR3 loop spans 15 amino acids. CDR1 is SGHTA and CDR2 is FQGNSA in the germline V gene. The V end was cut by 2 bases, the J end by 3 bases, with 12 bases between. The CDR3 DNA follows: TGTGCCAGCAGCTTATCGTTTAGTTGGACAGATACGCAGTATTTT. It translates to CASSLSFSWTDTQYF. The full variable domain, its missing parts supplied by reference TRBV7-2 and TRBJ2-3, is GAGVSQSPSNKVTEKGKDVELRCDPISGHTALYWYRQSLGQGLEFLIYFQGNSAPDKSGLPSDRFSAERTGGSVSTLTIQRTQQEDSAVYLCASSLSFSWTDTQYFGPGTRLTVL.

This clonotype was detected a few times. This chain links TRBV25-1 with TRBJ2-3; 14 nucleotides line up with TRBD2. Per germline, CDR1 MGHDK and CDR2 SYGVNS. The CDR3 extends over 20 amino acids. V was pared by 3 bases and J by 5 bases, with 16 bases of the junction left unmatched. In nucleotides, the CDR3 is TGTGCCAGCAGTGACCCTCCCGGGACTAGCGGGAGATTCGGATTAGATACGCAGTATTTT. This gives the protein CASSDPPGTSGRFGLDTQYF. The full variable domain, completed using reference TRBV25-1 and TRBJ2-3, is EADIYQTPRYLVIGTGKKITLECSQTMGHDKMYWYQQDPGMELHLIHYSYGVNSTEKGDLSSESTVSRIRTEHFPLTLESARPSHTSQYLCASSDPPGTSGRFGLDTQYFGPGTRLTVL.

This clonotype appeared a few times. The J gene is TRBJ2-3, the V gene TRBV3-1; D remains ambiguous. The CDR3 loop spans 13 amino acids. In germline, CDR1 is LGHDT, CDR2 YNNKEL (reference sequence). V dropped 4 bases and J dropped 5 bases, with 10 bases sitting between them. CDR3 sequence reads: CASSRTLGDTQYF. In nucleotides, the CDR3 is TGTGCCAGCAGCCGGACGCTTGGAGATACGCAGTATTTT.

This clonotype showed up many times. The genes are TRBV2 and TRBJ2-7; 7 nucleotides line up with TRBD1. The ends lost 2 bases at V and 1 base at J; junction bases unmatched: 2. The CDR3 consists of 14 residues. CDR1 is SNHLY and CDR2 is FYNNEI in the germline V gene. The chain's CDR3 is CASSEQGESYEQYF. The DNA of the CDR3 is TGTGCCAGCAGTGAACAGGGGGAATCCTACGAGCAGTACTTC.

This clonotype has at least ten counts. The CDR3 loop is CASSLAGRTDTQYF. The CDR3 bases are TGTGCCAGCAGCTTAGCGGGCCGCACAGATACGCAGTATTTT. This chain links TRBV7-9 with TRBJ2-3; D ambiguous. V was pared by 0 bases and J by 1 base, with 5 bases between. The CDR3 is made up of 14 amino acids. CDR1 and CDR2 from the germline V gene are SEHNR and FQNEAQ (reference sequence).

In this sample, this clonotype turned up a few times. The V call is TRBV29-1, the J call TRBJ2-7; D gene ambiguous. Germline V lookup: CDR1 SQVTM, CDR2 ANQGSEA. Trimming pared 6 bases from V and 0 bases from J, leaving 12 bases between. This CDR3 has 13 amino acids. In DNA form, the CDR3 reads TGCAGCGTCAAACGGACCCACTCCTACGAGCAGTACTTC. This codes for CSVKRTHSYEQYF.

The chain joins TRBV4-1 to TRBJ2-2, with TRBD1 identical over 7 bases. The CDR3 has 16 residues. Trimming removed 4 bases from V and 1 base from J; junction bases left unmatched: 6. CDR1 and CDR2 from the germline V gene are MGHRA and YSYEKL. The CDR3 DNA sequence: TGCGCCAGCAGCCCAAGACAGGGTTGGAACACCGGGGAGCTGTTTTTT. Protein product: CASSPRQGWNTGELFF.

The chain joins TRBV9 to TRBJ1-4, with a possible D match to TRBD1 (5 bases). This CDR3 is built from 14 residues. Trimming pared 2 bases from V and 5 bases from J, leaving 10 bases between. The germline CDR1 and CDR2 sequences are SGDLS and YYNGEE. The CDR3 sequence is CASSVGDPNEKLFF. For the CDR3, the DNA is TGTGCCAGCAGCGTCGGGGACCCAAATGAAAAACTGTTTTTT.